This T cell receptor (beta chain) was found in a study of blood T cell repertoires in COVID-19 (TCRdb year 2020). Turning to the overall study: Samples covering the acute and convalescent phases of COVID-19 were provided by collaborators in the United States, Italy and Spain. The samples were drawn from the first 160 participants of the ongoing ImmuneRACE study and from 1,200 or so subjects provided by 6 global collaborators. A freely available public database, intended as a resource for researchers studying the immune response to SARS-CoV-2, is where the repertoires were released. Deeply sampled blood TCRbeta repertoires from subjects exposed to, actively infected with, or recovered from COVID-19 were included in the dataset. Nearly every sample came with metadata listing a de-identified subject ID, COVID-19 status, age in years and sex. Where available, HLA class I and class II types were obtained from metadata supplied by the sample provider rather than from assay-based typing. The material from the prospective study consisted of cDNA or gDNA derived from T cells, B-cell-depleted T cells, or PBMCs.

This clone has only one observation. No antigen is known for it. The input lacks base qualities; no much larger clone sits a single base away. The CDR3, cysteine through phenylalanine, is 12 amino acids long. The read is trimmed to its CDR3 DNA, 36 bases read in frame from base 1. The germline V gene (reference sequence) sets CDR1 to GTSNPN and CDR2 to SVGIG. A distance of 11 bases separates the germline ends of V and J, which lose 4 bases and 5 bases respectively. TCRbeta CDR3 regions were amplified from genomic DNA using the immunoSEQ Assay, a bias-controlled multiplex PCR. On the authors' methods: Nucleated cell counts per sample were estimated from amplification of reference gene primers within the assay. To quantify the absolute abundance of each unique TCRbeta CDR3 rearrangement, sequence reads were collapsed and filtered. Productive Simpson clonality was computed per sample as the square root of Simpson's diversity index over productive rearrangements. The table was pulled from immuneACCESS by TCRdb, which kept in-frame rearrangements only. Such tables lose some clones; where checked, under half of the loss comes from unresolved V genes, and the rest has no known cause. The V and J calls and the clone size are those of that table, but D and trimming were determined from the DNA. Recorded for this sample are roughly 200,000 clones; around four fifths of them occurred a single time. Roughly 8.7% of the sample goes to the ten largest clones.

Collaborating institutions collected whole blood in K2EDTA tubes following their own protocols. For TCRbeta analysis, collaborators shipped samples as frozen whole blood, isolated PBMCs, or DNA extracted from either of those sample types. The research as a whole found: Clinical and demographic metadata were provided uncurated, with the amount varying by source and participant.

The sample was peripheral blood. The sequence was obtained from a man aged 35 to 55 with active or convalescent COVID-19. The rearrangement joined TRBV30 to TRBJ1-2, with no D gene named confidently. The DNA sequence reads TGTGCCTGGAATACGGGGTCATATGGCTACACCTTC. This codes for CAWNTGSYGYTF.